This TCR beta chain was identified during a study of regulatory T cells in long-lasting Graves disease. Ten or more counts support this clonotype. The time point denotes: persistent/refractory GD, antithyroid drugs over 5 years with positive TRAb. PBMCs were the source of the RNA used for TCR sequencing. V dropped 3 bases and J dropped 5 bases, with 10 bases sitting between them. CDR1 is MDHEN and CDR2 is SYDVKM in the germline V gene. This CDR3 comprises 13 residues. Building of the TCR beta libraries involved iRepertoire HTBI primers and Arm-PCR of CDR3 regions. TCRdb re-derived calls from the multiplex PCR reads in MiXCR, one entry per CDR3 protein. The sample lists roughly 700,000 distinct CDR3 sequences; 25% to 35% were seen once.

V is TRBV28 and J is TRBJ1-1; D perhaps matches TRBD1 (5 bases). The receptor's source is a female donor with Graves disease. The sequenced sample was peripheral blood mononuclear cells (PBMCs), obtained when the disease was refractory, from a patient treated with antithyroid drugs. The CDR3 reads CASSLPGQTEAFF. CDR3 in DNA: TGTGCCAGCAGTTTGCCAGGGCAGACTGAAGCTTTCTTT. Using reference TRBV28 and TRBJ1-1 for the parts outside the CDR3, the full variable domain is DVKVTQSSRYLVKRTGEKVFLECVQDMDHENMFWYRQDPGLGLRLIYFSYDVKMKEKGDIPEGYSVSREKKERFSLILESASTNQTSMYLCASSLPGQTEAFFGQGTRLTVV.